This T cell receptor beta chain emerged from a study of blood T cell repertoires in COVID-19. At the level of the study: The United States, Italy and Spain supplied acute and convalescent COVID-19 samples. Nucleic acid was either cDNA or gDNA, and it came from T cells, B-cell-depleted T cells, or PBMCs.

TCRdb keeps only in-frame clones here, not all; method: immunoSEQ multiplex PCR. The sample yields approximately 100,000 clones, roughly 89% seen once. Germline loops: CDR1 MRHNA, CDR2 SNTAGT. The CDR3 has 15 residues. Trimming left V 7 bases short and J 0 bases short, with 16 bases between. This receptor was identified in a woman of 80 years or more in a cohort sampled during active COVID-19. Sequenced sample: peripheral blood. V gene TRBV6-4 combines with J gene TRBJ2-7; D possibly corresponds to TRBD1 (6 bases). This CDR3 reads CASNRDKTSSYEQYF. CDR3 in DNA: TGTGCCAGCAACCGGGACAAGACAAGCTCCTACGAGCAGTACTTC.